This T cell receptor (beta chain) comes out of a study of OX40 agonist ivuxolimab in advanced cancers. About the full investigation: Ivuxolimab was an agonistic, fully human IgG2 monoclonal antibody directed against OX40 (CD134), a costimulatory receptor. Intravenous ivuxolimab was administered to patients every 2 weeks at six dose levels: 0.01, 0.1, 0.3, 1.5, 3 and 10 mg/kg. Of the roughly 52 dose-escalation patients, hepatocellular carcinoma was present in approximately 20, melanoma in roughly 15, renal cell carcinoma in 9 and head and neck cancer in 9. In the dose-escalation cohort, 82.7% of patients were male, and the mean age was approximately 64 years, with a range of 23 to 79. Prior anti-PD-1, anti-PD-L1 or anti-CTLA-4 therapy was permitted, and approximately 42% of dose-escalation patients had received checkpoint inhibitors. Partial responses occurred in three dose-escalation patients: two with cutaneous melanoma and one with hepatocellular carcinoma. The purpose of peripheral TCRbeta sequencing was to test whether ivuxolimab changed TCR sequence diversity and led to clonal T-cell expansion. The paper covers the monotherapy dose-escalation part of the phase I ivuxolimab trial, which included N = 52 patients. The paper's findings and limits, for the study overall: Low levels of normalized T-cell clonal expansion were also shown by some nonresponding patients. Partial responders in the 0.1-3.0 mg/kg groups had among the lowest normalized peripheral clonal expansion, especially among CD8+ T cells. Which antigens the clonally expanded peripheral T cells were specific for was not determined. After ivuxolimab, more expanded clones were found on average in CD8+ T cells than in CD4+ T cells. At doses of 0.1 to 3.0 mg/kg, clonal expansion of both CD4+ and CD8+ T cells in blood was seen between baseline and week 6.

Patients with a history of autoimmune disease or receiving systemic immunosuppression were excluded from the trial. Peripheral blood for TCR sequencing was drawn from every dose cohort at baseline, at cycle 4 day 1 and at cycle 7 day 1. The samples were taken from a phase I, first-in-human, multicenter, open-label dose-escalation trial of ivuxolimab. The trial enrolled adults with locally advanced or metastatic head and neck squamous cell, hepatocellular, melanoma or renal cell carcinoma. Before TCR sequencing, CD4+ T cells and CD8+ T cells were sorted from peripheral blood as separate populations. To note about this clone: It lacks a known antigen. No qualities accompany the bases; no much larger clone lies one base away.

CDR1 and CDR2 are drawn from the germline V gene: MNHNS, SASEGT. The CDR3 contains 18 residues, cysteine and phenylalanine counted. Here the CDR3 DNA is all that survives: 54 bases in frame from base 1. The junction shows trimming of 3 bases on V and 2 bases on J, plus 22 bases between the germline ends. For sequencing of the TCRbeta CDR3 region, genomic DNA was extracted from the sorted cells. The immunoSEQ Assay was used to sequence the TCRbeta CDR3 regions. TCRdb's version of the immuneACCESS table is confined to in-frame rearrangements and falls short of the full clone set. An unresolved V gene accounts for under half of the shortfall where checked; the remainder is of unknown origin. For this sample the table gives tens of thousands of clones, of which around 77% were detected only once. The ten largest account for 2% of the sample.

The TCR sequence derives from an adult with an advanced solid tumor such as melanoma, head and neck, liver or kidney cancer. The chain is assembled from TRBV6-1 and TRBJ1-2; the D gene cannot be resolved reliably. The sample was CD4+ or CD8+ T cells sorted from blood, taken in a trial of the OX40 agonist ivuxolimab. This receptor has the CDR3 CASSEVWAHRLGNYGYTF. The DNA reads as follows: TGTGCCAGCAGTGAGGTGTGGGCTCACCGGCTAGGGAACTATGGCTACACCTTC.